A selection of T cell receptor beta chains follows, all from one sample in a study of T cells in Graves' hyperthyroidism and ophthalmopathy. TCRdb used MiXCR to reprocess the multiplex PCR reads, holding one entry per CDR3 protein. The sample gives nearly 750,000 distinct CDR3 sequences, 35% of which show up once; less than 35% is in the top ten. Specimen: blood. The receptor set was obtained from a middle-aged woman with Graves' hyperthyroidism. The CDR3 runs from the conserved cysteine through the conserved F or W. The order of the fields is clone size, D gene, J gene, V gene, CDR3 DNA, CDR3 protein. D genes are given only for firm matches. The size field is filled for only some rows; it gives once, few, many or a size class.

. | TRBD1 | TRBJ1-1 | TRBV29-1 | TGCAGCGTAGAGCCAGGGGGTCTTAACACTGAAGCTTTCTTT | CSVEPGGLNTEAFF
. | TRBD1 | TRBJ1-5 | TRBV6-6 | TGTGCCAGCAGTGTGACGTGGACAGGGGGTTCGGTCAGCAATCAGCCCCAGCATTTT | CASSVTWTGGSVSNQPQHF
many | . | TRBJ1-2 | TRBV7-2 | TGTGCCAGCAGCTTAACGGAATTCTATGGCTACACCTTC | CASSLTEFYGYTF
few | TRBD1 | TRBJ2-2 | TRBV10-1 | TGCGCCAGCAGTGAGACACAGGGGGCAATTGGAGCCGGGGAGCTGTTTTTT | CASSETQGAIGAGELFF
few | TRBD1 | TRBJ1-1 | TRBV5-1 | TGCGCCAGCAACCCCGACAGGGGATCCACTGAAGCTTTCTTT | CASNPDRGSTEAFF
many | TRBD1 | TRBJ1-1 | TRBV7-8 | TGTGCCAGCAGCGCCCGACAGGGAAGGACTGAAGCTTTCTTT | CASSARQGRTEAFF
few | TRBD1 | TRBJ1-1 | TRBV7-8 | TGTGCCAGCAGCTTATCTTGGGGGACAGGGGCTGAAGCTTTCTTT | CASSLSWGTGAEAFF
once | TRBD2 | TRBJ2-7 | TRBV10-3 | TGTGCCATTACTTGGCGGGGGTACTCCCACGAGCAGTACTTC | CAITWRGYSHEQYF
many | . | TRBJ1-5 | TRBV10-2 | TGCGCCAGCAGTCGCCCCGATCAGCCCCAGCATTTT | CASSRPDQPQHF
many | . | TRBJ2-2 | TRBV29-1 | TGCAGCGTCCTCGCGAACACCGGGGAGCTGTTTTTT | CSVLANTGELFF
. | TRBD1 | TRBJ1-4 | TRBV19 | TGTGCCAGTAGTAGACAGGGAGGGTTTGCAACTAATGAAAAACTGTTTTTT | CASSRQGGFATNEKLFF
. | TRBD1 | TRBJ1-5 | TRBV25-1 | TGTGCCAGCAGTTCACTAACAGGGGGCGGTCAGCCCCAGCATTTT | CASSSLTGGGQPQHF
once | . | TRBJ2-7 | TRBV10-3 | TGTGCCAGCAGTTTAGGTTCCGGGGCCAGCTTCTACGAGCAGTACTTC | CASSLGSGASFYEQYF
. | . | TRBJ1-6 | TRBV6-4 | TGTGCCAGCAGCGCTGGCGGGAGCTCCTATAATTCACCCCTCCACTTT | CASSAGGSSYNSPLHF
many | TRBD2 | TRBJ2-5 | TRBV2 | TGTGCCAGCAGTCTAGCGGACAAAGAGACCCAGTACTTC | CASSLADKETQYF
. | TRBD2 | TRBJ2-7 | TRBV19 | TGTGCCAGTAGTGCCGGGAGGGGGAACACCTACGAGCAGTGCTTC | CASSAGRGNTYEQCF
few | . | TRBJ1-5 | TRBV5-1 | TGCGCCAGCGGCCCCGGTGGGGGAGATCAGCCCCAGCATTTT | CASGPGGGDQPQHF
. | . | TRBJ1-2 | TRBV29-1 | TGCAGCGTTGGGCGTCAGGGAGGTGAGGATGGCTACACCTTC | CSVGRQGGEDGYTF